The next 21 T cell receptor beta chains were all read from a single sample in a study of T cells after yellow fever vaccination. TCRdb re-called the 5' RACE reads through MiXCR, storing one row per CDR3 protein. In the table there are 200,000 or so distinct CDR3 sequences, approximately 6.8% of which are singletons. Sequenced here: CD4+ T cells sorted from PBMCs, sampled on the day of the yellow fever booster vaccination. All receptors derive from a man aged 25 to 40 who received the YFV17D yellow fever vaccine.

This clonotype was counted many times. The V gene is TRBV2, the J gene TRBJ1-2; unclear D gene. The length of the CDR3 is 16 residues. Trimming removed 8 bases from V and 1 base from J, with 20 bases in between. CDR1 and CDR2 (germline): SNHLY, FYNNEI. As DNA, the CDR3 is TGTGCCAGCCCACGGGTCGCGCTGGCGGGTAACTATGGCTACACCTTC. Translation: CASPRVALAGNYGYTF.

This clonotype came up a few times. The rearrangement links TRBV10-3 to TRBJ1-1; 8 nucleotides align to TRBD1. Germline CDR1 and CDR2: ENHRY and SYGVKD. The CDR3 totals 14 residues. Trimming at V came to 5 bases and at J to 4 bases, leaving 6 bases not matched to a gene. In nucleotides, the CDR3 is TGTGCCATCAGTATGACAGGGGAGCGCACTGAAGCTTTCTTT. Amino acids: CAISMTGERTEAFF.

The J gene is TRBJ2-5, the V gene TRBV5-4, with a possible D match to TRBD2 (6 bases). The CDR3 has 13 amino acids. CDR1 SGHNT and CDR2 YYREEE come from the germline V gene (reference sequence). Trimming cost V 5 bases and J 5 bases, with 13 bases left between them. The CDR3, as DNA: TGTGCCAGCAGTGAGTCTAGCGATGAGACCCAGTACTTC. This sequence encodes CASSESSDETQYF. The variable domain in full, with the rest retrieved from reference TRBV5-4 and TRBJ2-5, is ETGVTQSPTHLIKTRGQQVTLRCSSQSGHNTVSWYQQALGQGPQFIFQYYREEENGRGNFPPRFSGLQFPNYSSELNVNALELDDSALYLCASSESSDETQYFGPGTRLLVL.

This clonotype was counted between two and nine times. CDR3 in amino acids: CASRFTSGSSTSSYEQYF. CDR3 DNA sequence: TGCGCCAGCAGATTTACTAGCGGGAGCTCAACCTCCTCCTACGAGCAGTACTTC. The chain employs TRBV10-2 and TRBJ2-7, with TRBD2 identical over 11 bases. Looked up from germline, CDR1 is WSHSY and CDR2 is SAAADI. The CDR3 runs 18 residues. V dropped 6 bases and J dropped 0; count of bases not matched to a gene: 13.

This clonotype has ten or more counts. The chain has TRBV6-5 and TRBJ2-1; D may be TRBD1 (5 bases). In germline, CDR1 is MNHEY, CDR2 SVGAGI. The CDR3 has 15 residues. V was cut by 5 bases and J by 7 bases, with 18 bases left in between. CDR3 residues: CASSPTSSGKNEQFF. The CDR3 coding sequence is TGTGCCAGCAGTCCCACCTCCTCAGGGAAAAATGAGCAGTTCTTC.

This clonotype has just a few counts. The chain is built from TRBV7-3 and TRBJ2-2, with TRBD2 as a possible D gene (6 bases). Germline V lookup: CDR1 SGHTA, CDR2 FQGTGA. The germline V and J ends were trimmed by 8 bases and 5 bases, with 15 bases remaining between them. This CDR3 is 14 amino acids long. The CDR3 region is CASRESGVTGELFF. The DNA of the CDR3 is TGTGCCAGCCGGGAGTCGGGAGTTACCGGGGAGCTGTTTTTT.

This clonotype occurred many times. The chain has TRBV15 and TRBJ2-3; the D gene could be TRBD1 or TRBD2 (6 bases each). The CDR3 totals 12 residues. Germline V gives CDR1 LNHNV, CDR2 YYDKDF (reference sequence). Trimming removed 5 bases from V and 12 bases from J, with 15 bases in between. This CDR3 reads CATSSHREVQYF. CDR3 in DNA: TGTGCCACCAGCTCCCACAGGGAGGTTCAGTATTTT.

The table lists this clonotype with a few counts. The chain links TRBV20-1 to TRBJ2-2, with TRBD2 as a possible D gene (5 bases). V dropped 5 bases and J dropped 1 base, with 14 bases sitting between them. The germline V gene encodes CDR1 DFQATT and CDR2 SNEGSKA (reference sequence). The CDR3 length is 15 residues. The CDR3 is CSAVLAGQNTGELFF. CDR3 nucleotides: TGCAGTGCTGTTCTCGCGGGCCAGAACACCGGGGAGCTGTTTTTT.

J is TRBJ2-2 and V is TRBV19, with D possibly TRBD1 on 5 matching bases. The V gene's germline CDR1 is LNHDA and CDR2 SQIVND (reference sequence). Trimming took off 6 bases at V and 6 bases at J, with 14 bases between the two ends. The CDR3 length is 14 residues. CDR3 in amino acids: CASRLDSRPGELFF. The CDR3, as DNA: TGTGCCAGTAGGCTCGACAGTCGCCCCGGGGAGCTGTTTTTT.

In its sample, this clonotype was seen many times. The V and J genes are TRBV5-6 and TRBJ2-5, with D possibly matching TRBD2 (5 bases). This CDR3 has 14 amino acids. The germline gives CDR1 SGHDT, CDR2 YYEEEE. Between the trimmed V and J ends, which lost 2 bases and 5 bases, there was a span of 13 bases. The CDR3 region is CASSFGATTETQYF. CDR3 DNA: TGTGCCAGCAGCTTCGGAGCGACTACTGAGACCCAGTACTTC.

At least ten counts were recorded for this clonotype. The chain couples TRBV12-3 or TRBV12-4 to TRBJ2-3; possibly TRBD2 for D (7 bases). The V and J ends lost 4 bases and 5 bases respectively, with 13 bases between them. This CDR3 is built from 14 residues. Here the CDR3 reads CASSYGGRIDTQYF. The CDR3 DNA sequence: TGTGCCAGCAGTTACGGGGGGCGCATAGATACGCAGTATTTT.

This clonotype was recorded a few times. The V and J genes are TRBV29-1 and TRBJ2-5; D gene ambiguous. V lost 0 bases, J lost 4 bases, and 6 bases lay in between. Per the germline V gene, CDR1 is SQVTM and CDR2 is ANQGSEA. The CDR3 sequence is 12 residues long. The CDR3 spells CSVEESTETQYF. The CDR3 nucleotides read TGCAGCGTTGAAGAGTCAACAGAGACCCAGTACTTC.

This clonotype was counted a few times. CDR3 DNA sequence: TGTGCCAGCAGCACAGATAGGAACGAGCAGTACTTC. Amino acid sequence: CASSTDRNEQYF. The chain has TRBV6-5 and TRBJ2-7; D uncertain. Germline V gene sequence: CDR1 MNHEY, CDR2 SVGAGI. The V end was cut by 6 bases, the J end by 5 bases, with 11 bases between. The CDR3 has 12 amino acids.

V gene TRBV7-2 combines with J gene TRBJ1-6, with D possibly being TRBD1 (5 bases). CDR1 and CDR2 from the germline V gene are SGHTA and FQGNSA. This CDR3 comprises 16 residues. Trimming removed 5 bases from V and 3 bases from J, with 14 bases in between. In nucleotides, the CDR3 is TGTGCCAGCAGCCCCCCAGACGGACACTATAATTCACCCCTCCACTTT. Protein: CASSPPDGHYNSPLHF.

This clonotype was seen many times. This rearrangement joins TRBV3-1 to TRBJ1-1, with D possibly TRBD1 on 5 matching bases. Trimming took off 7 bases at V and 2 bases at J, with 14 bases between the two ends. Germline V gene sequence: CDR1 LGHDT, CDR2 YNNKEL (reference sequence). The CDR3 runs 14 residues. The CDR3 nucleotides read TGTGCCAGCAATTACGACCAGGGAAACACTGAAGCTTTCTTT. This encodes CASNYDQGNTEAFF.

This clonotype was picked up a small number of times. The rearrangement uses TRBV20-1 and TRBJ1-2; possibly TRBD1 for D (6 bases). The germline V and J ends were trimmed by 5 bases and 6 bases, with 22 bases remaining between them. The CDR3 runs to 15 residues. Germline V gives CDR1 DFQATT, CDR2 SNEGSKA (reference sequence). This CDR3 reads CSAPPTGPRSDGYTF. The CDR3 DNA is TGCAGTGCTCCACCGACAGGACCCCGCTCAGATGGCTACACCTTC.

The chain uses TRBV15 and TRBJ2-1, with D possibly matching TRBD2 (5 bases). Germline-derived CDR1 and CDR2 are LNHNV and YYDKDF (reference sequence). This CDR3 has 11 residues. V was pared by 9 bases and J by 4 bases, with 7 bases between. Here the CDR3 DNA reads TGTGCCACGAGGGTGTACAATGAGCAGTTCTTC. Protein product: CATRVYNEQFF.

This clonotype showed up just a few times. The chain has TRBV30 and TRBJ1-1; D is undetermined. Germline CDR1 reads GTSNPN; CDR2 reads SVGIG (reference sequence). This CDR3 is 14 amino acids long. Trimming pared 2 bases from V and 3 bases from J, leaving 13 bases between. CDR3 sequence: CAWSRWEGYTEAFF. The CDR3 region has the DNA TGTGCCTGGAGTAGGTGGGAGGGTTACACTGAAGCTTTCTTT.

The genes are TRBV19 and TRBJ2-2, with a weak D call TRBD2 (5 bases). This CDR3 contains 15 residues. The V end was cut by 3 bases, the J end by 3 bases, with 11 bases between. Looked up from germline, CDR1 is LNHDA and CDR2 is SQIVND (reference sequence). CDR3: CASSMTRGYTGELFF. The CDR3 DNA reads TGTGCCAGTAGTATGACACGGGGATACACCGGGGAGCTGTTTTTT.

The chain links TRBV11-3 to TRBJ2-1; TRBD2 matches 7 bases. CDR3 size: 15 residues. In germline, CDR1 is SGHNT, CDR2 YENEEA. V shed 1 base and J 6 bases; nucleotides not matched to a gene: 6. Here the CDR3 DNA reads TGTGCCAGCAGCTTAGGTGGGGCGGGAGCCAATGAGCAGTTCTTC. Translated: CASSLGGAGANEQFF.

This clonotype has just a few counts. The gene calls are TRBV28 and TRBJ2-1; TRBD2 aligns across 14 bases. Germline CDR1 and CDR2: MDHEN and SYDVKM. The CDR3 runs 13 residues. Trimming at V came to 5 bases and at J to 15 bases, leaving 6 bases not matched to a gene. The CDR3 loop reads CASSTGTSGRGFF. CDR3 nucleotides: TGTGCCAGCAGTACCGGGACTAGCGGGAGAGGGTTCTTC.